Described below is a single TCR beta chain sequence and its context. The protocol was immunoSEQ multiplex PCR, while the TCRdb copy is restricted to in-frame clones and leaves out a portion. Here the sample spans about 74,000 clones, about 90% being singletons. This sample is part of a study of blood T cell repertoires in COVID-19. Overall study context: Acute and convalescent COVID-19 specimens originated in the United States, Italy and Spain.

CDR3 length: 14 residues. Trimming cost V 1 base and J 6 bases, with 12 bases left between them. The V gene's germline CDR1 is KGHSH and CDR2 LQKENI. The sample comprised peripheral blood. The source of this sequence is a woman between 45 and 60 years old in a cohort sampled during active COVID-19. The chain joins TRBV18 to TRBJ1-2; D might be TRBD1 (5 bases). CDR3 sequence (DNA): TGTGCCAGCTCACCACGTGGGGGGGACGATGGCTACACCTTC. Translating it yields CASSPRGGDDGYTF.